The following is a T cell receptor beta chain sequence with its context. The antigen is unknown. This specimen belongs to a study of post-analysis software for immune sequencing data. Across the whole study: Included among the disease courses, which were recorded for the cohort, were relapsing-remitting, secondary progressive and progressive-relapsing multiple sclerosis. Study-level findings and limits: Patients had higher frequencies than controls of roughly five TRBV segments, including TRBV5-6, TRBV5-1 and TRBV20-1.

The TCR beta cDNA libraries carried unique molecular identifiers. Roughly 0.5 million cDNA molecules were obtained from approximately 0.91 to 9.4 million T cells. Each CDR3 protein gets one entry after TCRdb re-called the PCR reads with MiXCR. The top ten clones hold roughly 1.8% of a sample with 550,000 to 700,000 distinct CDR3 sequences, roughly two fifths of them seen once. Trimming took 2 bases from V and 1 from J, leaving 8 bases between them. This CDR3 is built from 15 residues. The germline CDR1 and CDR2 sequences are MNHNY and SVGAGI (reference sequence). This sequence was found in a girl between 5 and 17 years old with multiple sclerosis. V is TRBV6-6 and J is TRBJ2-2; D call uncertain. Sample: blood. The CDR3 DNA reads as TGTGCCAGCAGTTACCTACGACAGAACACCGGGGAGCTGTTTTTT. It specifies CASSYLRQNTGELFF.